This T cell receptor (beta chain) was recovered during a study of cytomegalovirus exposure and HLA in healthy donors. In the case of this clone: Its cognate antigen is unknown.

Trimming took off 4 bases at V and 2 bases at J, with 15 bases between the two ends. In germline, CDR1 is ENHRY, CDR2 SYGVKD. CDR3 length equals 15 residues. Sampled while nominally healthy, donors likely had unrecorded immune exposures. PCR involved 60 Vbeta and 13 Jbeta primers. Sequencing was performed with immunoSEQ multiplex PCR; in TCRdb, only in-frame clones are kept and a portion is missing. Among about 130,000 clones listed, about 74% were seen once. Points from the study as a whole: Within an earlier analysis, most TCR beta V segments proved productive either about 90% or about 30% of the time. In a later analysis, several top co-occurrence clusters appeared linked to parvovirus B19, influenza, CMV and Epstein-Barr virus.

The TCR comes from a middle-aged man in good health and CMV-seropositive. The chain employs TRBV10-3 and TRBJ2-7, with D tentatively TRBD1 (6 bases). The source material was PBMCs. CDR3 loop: CAISGDTSLTYEQYF. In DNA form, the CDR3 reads TGTGCCATCAGTGGGGACACGAGCCTCACCTACGAGCAGTACTTC.